The 7 T cell receptor beta chains below all came from one sample that was sequenced in a study of T cells in Graves' hyperthyroidism and ophthalmopathy. Regions amplified from RNA transcripts were the TCR beta CDR3 regions. With the HTBI primer set, the TCR CDR3 went through a first round of RT-PCR. TCRdb redid the calling of the multiplex PCR reads with MiXCR, one entry per CDR3 protein. The sample comprises about 300,000 distinct CDR3 sequences, roughly 18% of which are singletons, and about 40% rests with the top ten. The sample consisted of blood. The origin of the receptors is a man aged 50 to 60 with Graves' ophthalmopathy.

In this sample, this clonotype turned up many times. This chain joins TRBV5-1 and TRBJ1-1; unclear D gene. CDR1 is SGHRS, CDR2 YFSETQ, per germline. CDR3 size: 11 residues. The V end was cut by 5 bases, the J end by 2 bases, with 4 bases between. CDR3 DNA sequence: TGCGCCAGCAGGGATAACACTGAAGCTTTCTTT. Translation: CASRDNTEAFF.

The chain has TRBV6-4 and TRBJ2-6, with TRBD2 matching 9 bases. After removal of 0 bases from V and 3 bases from J, the junction contained 0 bases not matched to a gene. The germline V gene encodes CDR1 MRHNA and CDR2 SNTAGT. The CDR3 is made up of 16 amino acids. DNA of the CDR3: TGTGCCAGCAGTGACTCTAGCGGGAGTGGGGCCAACGTCCTGACTTTC. Translation: CASSDSSGSGANVLTF.

At least ten counts were recorded for this clonotype. The chain recombines TRBV2 with TRBJ1-1; D ambiguous. The length of the CDR3 is 13 residues. Trimming cost V 2 bases and J 1 base, with 5 bases left between them. The germline V gene encodes CDR1 SNHLY and CDR2 FYNNEI. CDR3 sequence: CASSEFQNTEAFF. Here the CDR3 DNA reads TGTGCCAGCAGTGAATTCCAGAACACTGAAGCTTTCTTT. The full variable domain, completed using reference TRBV2 and TRBJ1-1, is EPEVTQTPSHQVTQMGQEVILRCVPISNHLYFYWYRQILGQKVEFLVSFYNNEISEKSEIFDDQFSVERPDGSNFTLKIRSTKLEDSAMYFCASSEFQNTEAFFGQGTRLTVV.

This clonotype was observed at least ten times. This sequence joins TRBV7-3 and TRBJ2-2; 9 bases agree with TRBD2. Germline-derived CDR1 and CDR2 are SGHTA and FQGTGA. The J segment lost 7 bases and the V segment lost 4 bases, leaving 7 bases of the junction unmatched. This CDR3 comprises 15 residues. CDR3 nucleotide sequence: TGTGCCAGCAGCTCGATAGCGGGAGAAGGCGGGGAGCTGTTTTTT. Its translation: CASSSIAGEGGELFF.

A few counts support this clonotype. The chain employs TRBV20-1 and TRBJ2-3; D possibly corresponds to TRBD2 (5 bases). V gave up 3 bases and J gave up 3 bases, with 13 bases separating them. Germline CDR1 reads DFQATT; CDR2 reads SNEGSKA (reference sequence). The length of the CDR3 is 14 residues. The DNA of the CDR3 is TGCAGTGCTAGCCCGGCGGGTCTTACAGATACGCAGTATTTT. Translated: CSASPAGLTDTQYF.

The rearrangement links TRBV5-4 to TRBJ2-7, with D perhaps being TRBD1 or TRBD2 (5 bases each). The CDR3 runs to 14 residues. CDR1 is SGHNT, CDR2 YYREEE, per germline (reference sequence). V was trimmed by 8 bases and J by 0 bases, leaving 15 bases between them. CDR3 bases: TGTGCCAGTAGCCCCGGGACGTACTCCTACGAGCAGTACTTC. This sequence encodes CASSPGTYSYEQYF.

This clonotype was picked up a small number of times. This chain uses TRBV4-1 with TRBJ1-1; D is undetermined. Between the trimmed V and J ends, which lost 5 bases and 0 bases, there was a span of 10 bases. There are 14 residues in the CDR3. The germline V gene encodes CDR1 MGHRA and CDR2 YSYEKL. CDR3 nucleotides: TGCGCCAGCAGCTACGACACTATGAACACTGAAGCTTTCTTT. Its protein is CASSYDTMNTEAFF.